The entry below gives a single TCR beta chain sequence along with its context. The repertoire was sequenced with immunoSEQ multiplex PCR; TCRdb's copy has only in-frame clones and lacks some. The sample contains about 120,000 clones, over 75% of which appear only once. This specimen belongs to a study of control samples from healthy donors and cancer patients. Material for sequencing was PBMCs. The TCR originated in a woman aged 45-65 years with colorectal cancer.

Here the CDR3 DNA reads TGTGCCACCAGACTAGGGACGGGGGCAGAGACCCAGTACTTC. Translating it yields CATRLGTGAETQYF. The V call is TRBV19, the J call TRBJ2-5; D is perhaps TRBD1 or TRBD2 (6 bases each). The CDR3 is made up of 14 amino acids. In germline, CDR1 is LNHDA, CDR2 SQIVND (reference sequence). Deletions cut 10 bases from V and 4 bases from J, with 19 bases between.